The subject of this entry is one T cell receptor (beta chain). These data belong to a study of blood T cell repertoires in COVID-19. Study-level background: Collection of acute and convalescent COVID-19 samples took place in the United States, Italy and Spain.

The CDR3 is made up of 15 amino acids. Trimming stripped 1 base from V and 0 bases from J, with 10 bases between. CDR1 and CDR2 (germline): SGHTA, FQGNSA. Authors' processing steps: Cell counts per sample came from amplifying reference gene primers. Profiling relied on immunoSEQ multiplex PCR, and the TCRdb table lists in-frame clones only, not all of them. The DNA was the basis for D and trimming; V, J and clone size are from that table. The sample lists more than 140,000 clones; approximately 86% were seen once. The specimen was peripheral blood. The clonotype comes from a woman aged 55-69 years with acute or convalescent COVID-19. The chain has TRBV7-2 and TRBJ2-7, with D perhaps TRBD2 (5 bases). CDR3 nucleotide sequence: TGTGCCAGCAGCTTAGGAGCGGACGTCTCCTACGAGCAGTACTTC. Translation gives CASSLGADVSYEQYF.